This T cell receptor (beta chain) was retrieved from a study of blood T cells in healthy people across ages. Combining a sample-barcoded 5' primer with a J-beta primer mix, a second PCR ran for 7 to 11 cycles. In TCRdb, the 5' RACE reads were re-called with MiXCR into one record per CDR3 protein. The repertoire holds almost 1 million distinct CDR3 sequences, with about 53% as singletons. Germline values: CDR1 DFQATT, CDR2 SNEGSKA (reference sequence). The CDR3 is 14 amino acids. V shed 5 bases, J shed 7 bases, and the junction held 6 bases outside the gene matches. Sequences were obtained from blood. This sequence originates from an older woman in good health. The chain is built from TRBV20-1 and TRBJ2-2; TRBD2 agrees at 11 bases. The CDR3 DNA sequence: TGCAGTGCTCATAGCGGGAGGGCGTTCGGGGAGCTGTTTTTT. Protein product: CSAHSGRAFGELFF.